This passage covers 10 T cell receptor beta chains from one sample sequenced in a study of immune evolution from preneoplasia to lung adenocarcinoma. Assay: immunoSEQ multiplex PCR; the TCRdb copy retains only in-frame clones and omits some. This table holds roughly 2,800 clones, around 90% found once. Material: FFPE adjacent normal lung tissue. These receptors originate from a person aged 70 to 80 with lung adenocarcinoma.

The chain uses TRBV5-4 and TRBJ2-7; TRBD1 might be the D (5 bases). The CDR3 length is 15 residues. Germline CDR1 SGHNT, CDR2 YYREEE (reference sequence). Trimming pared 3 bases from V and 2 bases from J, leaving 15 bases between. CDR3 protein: CASSSNPTDPYEQYF. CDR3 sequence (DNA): TGTGCCAGCAGCTCCAACCCGACAGATCCCTACGAGCAGTACTTC.

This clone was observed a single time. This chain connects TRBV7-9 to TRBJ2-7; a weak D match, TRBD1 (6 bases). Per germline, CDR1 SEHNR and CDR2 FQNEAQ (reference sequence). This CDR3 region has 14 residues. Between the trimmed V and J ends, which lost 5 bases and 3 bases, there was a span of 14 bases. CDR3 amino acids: CASSPGQGYYEQYF. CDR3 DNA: TGTGCCAGCAGCCCGGGACAAGGGTACTACGAGCAGTACTTC.

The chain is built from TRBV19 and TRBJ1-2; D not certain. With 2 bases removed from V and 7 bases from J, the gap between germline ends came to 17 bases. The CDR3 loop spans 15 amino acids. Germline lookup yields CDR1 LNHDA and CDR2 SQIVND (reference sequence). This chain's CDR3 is CASSILGDFYAGYTF. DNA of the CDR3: TGTGCCAGTAGTATACTGGGTGACTTTTACGCTGGCTACACCTTC.

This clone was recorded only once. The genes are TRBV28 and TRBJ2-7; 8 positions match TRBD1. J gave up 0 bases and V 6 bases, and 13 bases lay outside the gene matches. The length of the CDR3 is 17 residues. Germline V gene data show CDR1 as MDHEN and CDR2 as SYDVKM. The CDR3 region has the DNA TGTGCCAGCAGCAATCATGACAGGGGCCCTTCCTCCTACGAGCAGTACTTC. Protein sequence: CASSNHDRGPSSYEQYF.

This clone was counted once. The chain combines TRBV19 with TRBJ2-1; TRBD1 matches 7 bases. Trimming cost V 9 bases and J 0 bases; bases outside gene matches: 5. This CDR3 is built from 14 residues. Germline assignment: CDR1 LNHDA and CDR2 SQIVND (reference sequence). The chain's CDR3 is CASQDRSSYNEQFF. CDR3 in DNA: TGTGCCAGCCAGGACAGGAGCTCCTACAATGAGCAGTTCTTC.

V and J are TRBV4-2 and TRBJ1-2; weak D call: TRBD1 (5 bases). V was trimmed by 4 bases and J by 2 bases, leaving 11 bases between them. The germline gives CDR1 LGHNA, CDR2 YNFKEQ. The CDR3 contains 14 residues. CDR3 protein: CASSPPQGNYGYTF. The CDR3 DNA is TGTGCCAGCAGCCCCCCTCAGGGAAACTATGGCTACACCTTC.

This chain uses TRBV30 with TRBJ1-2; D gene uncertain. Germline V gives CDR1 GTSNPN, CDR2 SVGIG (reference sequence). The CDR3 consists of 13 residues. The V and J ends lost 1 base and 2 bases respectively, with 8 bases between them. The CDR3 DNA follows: TGTGCCTGGAGTGGAACAGCGAACTATGGCTACACCTTC. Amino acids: CAWSGTANYGYTF.

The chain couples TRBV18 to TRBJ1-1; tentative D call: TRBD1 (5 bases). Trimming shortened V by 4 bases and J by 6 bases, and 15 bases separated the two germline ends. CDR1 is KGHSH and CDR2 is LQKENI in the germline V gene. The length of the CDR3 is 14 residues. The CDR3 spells CASSLFDRMAEAFF. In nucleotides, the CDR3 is TGTGCCAGCTCACTTTTTGACAGAATGGCTGAAGCTTTCTTT.

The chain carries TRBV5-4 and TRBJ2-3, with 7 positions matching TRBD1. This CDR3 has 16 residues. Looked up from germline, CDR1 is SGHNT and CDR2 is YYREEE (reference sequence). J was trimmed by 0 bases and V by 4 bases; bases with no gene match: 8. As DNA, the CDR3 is TGTGCCAGCAGCCTCATGGGACAGCCTAGCACAGATACGCAGTATTTT. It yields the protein CASSLMGQPSTDTQYF.

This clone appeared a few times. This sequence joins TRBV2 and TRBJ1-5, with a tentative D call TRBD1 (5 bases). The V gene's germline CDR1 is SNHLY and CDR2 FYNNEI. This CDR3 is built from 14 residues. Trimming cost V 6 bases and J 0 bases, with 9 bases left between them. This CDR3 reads CASSAGYSNQPQHF. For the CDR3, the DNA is TGTGCCAGCAGCGCAGGGTATAGCAATCAGCCCCAGCATTTT. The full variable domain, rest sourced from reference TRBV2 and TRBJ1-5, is EPEVTQTPSHQVTQMGQEVILRCVPISNHLYFYWYRQILGQKVEFLVSFYNNEISEKSEIFDDQFSVERPDGSNFTLKIRSTKLEDSAMYFCASSAGYSNQPQHFGDGTRLSIL.